These 3 T cell receptor beta chains originate from one sample sequenced in a study of T cell repertoires in cytomegalovirus infection. MiXCR, run by TCRdb on the reads, gives a single entry per CDR3 protein. The sample shows about 830,000 distinct CDR3 sequences, 32% of them seen only once. Their antigen targets remain unknown. The input for sequencing was cultured CD8+ T cells from PBMCs, taken from culture after CMV antigen stimulation. Receptors originate from a human donor in good health (CMV status not recorded). Some clones in this sample may be carry-over from other donors' samples.

The chain employs TRBV11-2 and TRBJ2-3; 7 nucleotides match TRBD2. The CDR3 runs to 19 residues. J gave up 2 bases and V 8 bases, and 22 bases lay outside the gene matches. CDR1 SGHAT and CDR2 FQNNGV come from the germline V gene. Here the CDR3 DNA reads TGTGCCAGCCGAGGTCCCGGACTAGGGCGGGGGTCTCTCACAGATACGCAGTATTTT. As protein: CASRGPGLGRGSLTDTQYF.

In its sample, this clonotype was seen many times. This chain joins TRBV7-6 and TRBJ2-6; 9 bases line up with TRBD1. Germline CDR1 is SGHVS and CDR2 is FNYEAQ. The length of the CDR3 is 20 residues. The V and J ends lost 2 bases and 2 bases, in that order; junction bases with no gene match: 13. The chain's CDR3 is CASSLHGGGGQGPGANVLTF. Written as DNA, the CDR3 is TGTGCCAGCAGCTTACACGGGGGAGGCGGACAGGGGCCTGGGGCCAACGTCCTGACTTTC.

The chain recombines TRBV20-1 with TRBJ2-7; D gene unclear. This CDR3 has 17 amino acids. The V gene's germline CDR1 is DFQATT and CDR2 SNEGSKA (reference sequence). Trimming removed 5 bases at V and 7 bases at J, with 30 bases between. CDR3 protein: CSARSIPHRTGTWEQYV. CDR3 in DNA: TGCAGTGCTCGTTCAATACCACATCGGACGGGCACCTGGGAGCAGTACGTC.